This TCR beta chain was retrieved from a study of Ad26.COV2.S vaccination and SARS-CoV-2 variants (dated by TCRdb to the early 2020s). About the full investigation: The specificity and breadth of SARS-CoV-2-reactive T cell receptors after Ad26.COV2.S vaccination were assessed by TCRbeta repertoire sequencing. The TCR-sequenced set comprised approximately 32 samples: around 20 Ad26.COV2.S vaccine recipients, 5 placebo recipients and 8 SARS-CoV-2 convalescent individuals. What the work shows at the level of the full study, not this receptor alone: It was noted by the authors that total T cell responses may have been underestimated by the TCR breadth and depth analyses. Vaccine and placebo recipients had similar non-spike TCR breadth, a finding consistent with the vaccine containing only spike. Ad26.COV2.S recipients had higher spike-specific TCR breadth than placebo recipients (P = 0.0014). After vaccination, spike-specific CD8+ and CD4+ T cell responses were reported to show substantial breadth.

The immunoSEQ Assay was the method used to sequence TCRbeta CDR3 regions. After extraction, genomic DNA underwent amplification by bias-controlled multiplex PCR, followed by high-throughput sequencing. The study's processing was this. To quantify the absolute abundance of every unique TCRbeta CDR3 region, sequences were collapsed and filtered. T cell fraction was estimated by normalizing TCRbeta template counts to usable DNA, which was measured by amplifying reference genes present in all nucleated cells. Repertoire TCRs were annotated as SARS-CoV-2-specific when V gene, CDR3 amino acid sequence and J gene were exactly matched to a known reactive TCR set. The reference SARS-CoV-2 TCR set was obtained from MIRA and was filtered for enrichment in COVID-19-positive ImmuneCODE repertoires, whereby public or cross-reactive TCRs were removed. Using the MIRA antigens, annotated TCRs were further analysed by specific ORF or by position within an ORF. Depth was the summed frequency of annotated unique rearrangements, while breadth was defined as annotated unique rearrangements over total unique productive rearrangements. Two-sided Wilcoxon rank-sum tests were used to compare TCR breadth between groups. Entries here come from immuneACCESS through TCRdb and include only in-frame sequences with V and J called. Some clones fail to appear in such tables; in the studies checked, an unresolved V gene covers under half of the shortfall, and the cause of the remainder is unknown. That table supplies the V and J calls and clone size; D and trimming were determined from the DNA. Counted in this sample were 87,000 or so clones; under 90% of them appeared once. In total, the top ten clones hold roughly 15% of the sample.

About this clone: This clone's antigen is unknown. No qualities accompany the bases; no much larger clone lies one base away.

The sample's time point, from its label and the paper: individuals recovered from natural SARS-CoV-2 infection. The source is a human donor who had recovered from COVID-19. Sequencing used peripheral blood, obtained after recovery from COVID-19.

The DNA sequence is TGTGCCAGCAGGCGGGTAGCGGGGGGACGGAATGAGCAGTTCTTC. This is translated as CASRRVAGGRNEQFF. The chain is made from TRBV27 and TRBJ2-1; 10 nucleotides in the junction match TRBD2. Reading from cysteine to phenylalanine, the CDR3 counts 15 amino acids. The only DNA kept is the CDR3, 45 bases in frame from the first base. CDR1 and CDR2 were assigned from the germline V gene (reference sequence) as MNHEY and SMNVEV. V is pruned by 6 bases and J by 7 bases, leaving 9 bases of the junction without a gene match.